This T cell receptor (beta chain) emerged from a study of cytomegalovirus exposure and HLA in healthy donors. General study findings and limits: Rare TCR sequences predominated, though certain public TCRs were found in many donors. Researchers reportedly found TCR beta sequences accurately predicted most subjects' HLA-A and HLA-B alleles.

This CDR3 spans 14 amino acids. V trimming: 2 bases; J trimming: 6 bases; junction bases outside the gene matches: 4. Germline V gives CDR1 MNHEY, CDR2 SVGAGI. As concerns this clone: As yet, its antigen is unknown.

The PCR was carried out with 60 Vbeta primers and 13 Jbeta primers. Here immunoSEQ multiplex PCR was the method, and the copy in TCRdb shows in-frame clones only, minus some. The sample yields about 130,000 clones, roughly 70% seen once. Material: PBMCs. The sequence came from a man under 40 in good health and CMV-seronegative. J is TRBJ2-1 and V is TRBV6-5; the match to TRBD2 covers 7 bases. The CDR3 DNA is TGTGCCAGCAGTTACGACCTAGCGGTCAATGAGCAGTTCTTC. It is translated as CASSYDLAVNEQFF.